This entry is about one T cell receptor (beta chain). V was pared by 3 bases and J by 9 bases, with 5 bases of the junction left unmatched. The germline V gene has CDR1 ENHRY and CDR2 SYGVKD. The CDR3 sequence is 15 residues long. The data are from a study of blood T cells in healthy people across ages. Through a sample-barcoded 5' primer and a J-beta primer mix, a second PCR was run for roughly 6 to 11 cycles. MiXCR, run by TCRdb on the 5' RACE reads, gives a single entry per CDR3 protein. The sample carries about 1.5 million distinct CDR3 sequences, 42% recorded once. Input material: blood. The genes are TRBV10-3 and TRBJ2-1; 13 nucleotides agree with TRBD2. The receptor comes from a woman in her late teens or twenties in good health. CDR3 sequence reads: CAISEGTSGNVEQFF. The CDR3 DNA sequence: TGTGCCATCAGTGAAGGGACTAGCGGGAACGTTGAGCAGTTCTTC.